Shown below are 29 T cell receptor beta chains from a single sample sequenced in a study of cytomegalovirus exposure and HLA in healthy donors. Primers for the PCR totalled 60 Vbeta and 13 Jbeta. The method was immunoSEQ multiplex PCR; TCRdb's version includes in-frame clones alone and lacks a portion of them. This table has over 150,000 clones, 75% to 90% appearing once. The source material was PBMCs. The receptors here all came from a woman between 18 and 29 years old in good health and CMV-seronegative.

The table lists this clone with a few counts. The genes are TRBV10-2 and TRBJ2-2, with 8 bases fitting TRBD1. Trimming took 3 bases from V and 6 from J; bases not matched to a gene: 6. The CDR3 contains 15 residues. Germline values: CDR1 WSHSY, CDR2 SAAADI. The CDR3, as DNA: TGCGCCAGCAGTGACCCCAGGACAGGGTCCGGGGAGCTGTTTTTT. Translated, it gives CASSDPRTGSGELFF.

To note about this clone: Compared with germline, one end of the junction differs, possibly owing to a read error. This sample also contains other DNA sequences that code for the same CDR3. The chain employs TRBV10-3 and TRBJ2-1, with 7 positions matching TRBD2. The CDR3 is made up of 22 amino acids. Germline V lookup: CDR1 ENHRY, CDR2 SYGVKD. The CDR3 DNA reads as TGCGCCATCAGTGATCCTTGGTTTTTTGGGGGGGTTGAGGGCCACTCCTACAATGAGCAGTTCTTC. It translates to CAISDPWFFGGVEGHSYNEQFF.

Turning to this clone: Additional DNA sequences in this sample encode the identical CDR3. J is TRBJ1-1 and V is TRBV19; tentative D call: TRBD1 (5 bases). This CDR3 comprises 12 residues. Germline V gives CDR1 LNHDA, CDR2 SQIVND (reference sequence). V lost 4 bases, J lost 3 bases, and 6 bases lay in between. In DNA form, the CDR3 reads TGTGCCAGTAGTACAGGGTACACTGAAGCTTTCTTT. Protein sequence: CASSTGYTEAFF.

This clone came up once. CDR3: CASSFTSRRGGTEAFF. The CDR3, as DNA: TGTGCCAGCAGCTTTACGTCTCGCCGGGGGGGCACTGAAGCTTTCTTT. The chain recombines TRBV5-4 with TRBJ1-1; D is perhaps TRBD1 (5 bases). Trimming took off 2 bases at V and 4 bases at J, with 18 bases between the two ends. The germline CDR1 and CDR2 sequences are SGHNT and YYREEE (reference sequence). The CDR3 contains 16 residues.

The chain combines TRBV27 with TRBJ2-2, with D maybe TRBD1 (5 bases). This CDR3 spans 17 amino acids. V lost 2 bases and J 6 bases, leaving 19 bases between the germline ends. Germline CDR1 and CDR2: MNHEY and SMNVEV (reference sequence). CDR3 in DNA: TGTGCCAGCAGTTTAAACTTGGTATCGACAGTGCCCGGGGAGCTGTTTTTT. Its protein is CASSLNLVSTVPGELFF.

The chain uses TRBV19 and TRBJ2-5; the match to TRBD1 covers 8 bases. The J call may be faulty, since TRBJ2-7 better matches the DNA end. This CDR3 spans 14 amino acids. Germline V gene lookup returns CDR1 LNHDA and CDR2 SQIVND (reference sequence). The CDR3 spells CASSIRGPGYEQYF. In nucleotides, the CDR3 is TGTGCCAGTAGTATCAGGGGGCCGGGGTACGAGCAGTACTTC.

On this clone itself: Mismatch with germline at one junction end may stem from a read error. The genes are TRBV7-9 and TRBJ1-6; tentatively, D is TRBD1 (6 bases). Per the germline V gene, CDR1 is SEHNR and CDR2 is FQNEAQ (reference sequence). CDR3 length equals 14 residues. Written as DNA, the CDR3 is TGTTCCAGCAGCTTAAGACAGGTCGATTCACCCCTCCACTTT. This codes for CSSSLRQVDSPLHF.

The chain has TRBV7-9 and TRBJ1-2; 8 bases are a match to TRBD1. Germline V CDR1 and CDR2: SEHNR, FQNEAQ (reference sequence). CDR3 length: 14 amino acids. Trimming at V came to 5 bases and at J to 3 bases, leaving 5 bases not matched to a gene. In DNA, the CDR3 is TGTGCCAGCAGCACCGGGACAGGACACTATGGCTACACCTTC. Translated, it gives CASSTGTGHYGYTF.

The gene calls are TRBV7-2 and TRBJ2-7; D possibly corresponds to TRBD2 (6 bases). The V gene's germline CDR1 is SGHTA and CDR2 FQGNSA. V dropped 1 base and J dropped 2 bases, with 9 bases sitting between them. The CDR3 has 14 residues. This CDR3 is CASSLVGEAYEQYF. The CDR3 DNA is TGTGCCAGCAGCTTAGTCGGGGAGGCCTACGAGCAGTACTTC. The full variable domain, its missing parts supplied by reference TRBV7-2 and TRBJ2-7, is GAGVSQSPSNKVTEKGKDVELRCDPISGHTALYWYRQSLGQGLEFLIYFQGNSAPDKSGLPSDRFSAERTGGSVSTLTIQRTQQEDSAVYLCASSLVGEAYEQYFGPGTRLTVT.

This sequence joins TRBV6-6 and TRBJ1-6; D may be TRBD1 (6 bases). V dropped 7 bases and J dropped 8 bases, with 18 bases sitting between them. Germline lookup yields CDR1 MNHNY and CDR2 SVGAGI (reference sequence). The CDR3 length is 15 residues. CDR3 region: CASTLTGSLYSPLHF. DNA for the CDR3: TGTGCCAGCACTCTAACAGGGTCCCTTTATTCACCCCTCCACTTT.

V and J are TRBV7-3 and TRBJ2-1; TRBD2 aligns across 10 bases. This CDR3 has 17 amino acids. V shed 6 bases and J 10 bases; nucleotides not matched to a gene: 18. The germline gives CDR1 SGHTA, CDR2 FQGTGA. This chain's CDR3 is CASSRKNLAGEGEEQFF. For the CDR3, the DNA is TGTGCCAGCAGTCGAAAGAACCTAGCGGGAGAGGGGGAAGAGCAGTTCTTC.

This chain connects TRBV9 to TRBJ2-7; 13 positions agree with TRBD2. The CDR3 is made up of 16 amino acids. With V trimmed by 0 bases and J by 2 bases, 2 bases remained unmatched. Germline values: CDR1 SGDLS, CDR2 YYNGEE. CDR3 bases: TGTGCCAGCAGCGTAGGACTAGCGGGGGGCCCCTACGAGCAGTACTTC. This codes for CASSVGLAGGPYEQYF. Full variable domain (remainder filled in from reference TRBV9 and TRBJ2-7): DSGVTQTPKHLITATGQRVTLRCSPRSGDLSVYWYQQSLDQGLQFLIQYYNGEERAKGNILERFSAQQFPDLHSELNLSSLELGDSALYFCASSVGLAGGPYEQYFGPGTRLTVT.

The CDR3 DNA sequence: TGTGCCAGCAGATCTCCTACTAGCGGGGGGACAGATACGCAGTATTTT. This sequence encodes CASRSPTSGGTDTQYF. The V gene is TRBV6-6, the J gene TRBJ2-3; 12 bases map to TRBD2. V gave up 6 bases and J gave up 3 bases; unmatched junction bases: 7. CDR3 length equals 16 residues. Germline assignment: CDR1 MNHNY and CDR2 SVGAGI (reference sequence).

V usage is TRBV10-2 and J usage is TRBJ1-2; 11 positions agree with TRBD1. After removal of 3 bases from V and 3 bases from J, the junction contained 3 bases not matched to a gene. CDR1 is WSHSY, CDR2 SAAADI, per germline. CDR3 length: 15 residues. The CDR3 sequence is CASSDGTGGYYGYTF. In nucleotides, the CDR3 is TGCGCCAGCAGTGACGGGACAGGGGGGTACTATGGCTACACCTTC.

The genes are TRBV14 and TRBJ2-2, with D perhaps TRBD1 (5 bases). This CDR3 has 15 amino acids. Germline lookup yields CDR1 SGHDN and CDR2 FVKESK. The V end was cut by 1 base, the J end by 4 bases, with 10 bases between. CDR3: CASSQVARVTGELFF. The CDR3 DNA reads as TGTGCCAGCAGCCAAGTAGCCAGGGTCACCGGGGAGCTGTTTTTT.

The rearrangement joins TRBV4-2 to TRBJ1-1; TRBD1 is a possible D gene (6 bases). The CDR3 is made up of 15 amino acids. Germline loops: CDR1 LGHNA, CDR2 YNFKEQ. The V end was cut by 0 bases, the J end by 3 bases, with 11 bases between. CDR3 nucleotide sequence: TGTGCCAGCAGCCAAGAGTCAGGGGTGGACACTGAAGCTTTCTTT. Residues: CASSQESGVDTEAFF.

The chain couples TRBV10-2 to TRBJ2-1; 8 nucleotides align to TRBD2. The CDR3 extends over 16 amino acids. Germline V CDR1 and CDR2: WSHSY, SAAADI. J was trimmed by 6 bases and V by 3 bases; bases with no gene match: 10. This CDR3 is CASSDAEREIPNEQFF. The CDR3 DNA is TGCGCCAGCAGTGATGCTGAGCGGGAGATACCCAATGAGCAGTTCTTC.

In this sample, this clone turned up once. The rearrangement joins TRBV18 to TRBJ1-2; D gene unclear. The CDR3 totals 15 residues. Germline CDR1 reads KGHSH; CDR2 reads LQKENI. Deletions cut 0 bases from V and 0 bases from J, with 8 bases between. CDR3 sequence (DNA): TGTGCCAGCTCACCACCGGAGGAGACTAACTATGGCTACACCTTC. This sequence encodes CASSPPEETNYGYTF.

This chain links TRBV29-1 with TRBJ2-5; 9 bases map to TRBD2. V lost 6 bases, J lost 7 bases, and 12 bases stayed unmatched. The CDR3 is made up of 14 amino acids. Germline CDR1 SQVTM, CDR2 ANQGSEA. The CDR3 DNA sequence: TGCAGCGTCCCCTTTAGCGGGAGTAAGATGACCCAGTACTTC. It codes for CSVPFSGSKMTQYF.

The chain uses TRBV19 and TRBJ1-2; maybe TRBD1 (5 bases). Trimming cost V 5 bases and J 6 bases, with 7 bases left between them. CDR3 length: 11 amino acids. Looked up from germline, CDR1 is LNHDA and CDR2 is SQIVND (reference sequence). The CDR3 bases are TGTGCCAGTAGTGCAGGGAATGGCTACACCTTC. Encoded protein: CASSAGNGYTF.

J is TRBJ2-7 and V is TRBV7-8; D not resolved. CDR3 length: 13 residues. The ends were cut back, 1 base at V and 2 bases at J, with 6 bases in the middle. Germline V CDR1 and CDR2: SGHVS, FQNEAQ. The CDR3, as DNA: TGTGCCAGCAGCTTAGTAACAGCCTACGAGCAGTACTTC. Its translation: CASSLVTAYEQYF.

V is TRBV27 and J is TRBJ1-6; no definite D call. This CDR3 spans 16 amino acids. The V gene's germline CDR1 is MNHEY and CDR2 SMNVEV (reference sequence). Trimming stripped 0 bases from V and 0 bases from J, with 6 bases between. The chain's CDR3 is CASSLSPGSYNSPLHF. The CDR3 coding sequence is TGTGCCAGCAGTTTATCGCCAGGCTCCTATAATTCACCCCTCCACTTT.

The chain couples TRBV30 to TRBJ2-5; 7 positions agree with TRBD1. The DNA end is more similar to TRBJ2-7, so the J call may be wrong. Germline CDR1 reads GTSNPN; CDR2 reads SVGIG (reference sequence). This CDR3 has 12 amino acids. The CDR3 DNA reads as TGTGCCTGGGACAGGGATACTCTCGAGCAGTACTTC. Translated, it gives CAWDRDTLEQYF.

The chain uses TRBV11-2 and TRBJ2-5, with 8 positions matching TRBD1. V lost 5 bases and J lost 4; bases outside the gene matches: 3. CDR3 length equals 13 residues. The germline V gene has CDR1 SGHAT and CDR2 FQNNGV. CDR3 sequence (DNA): TGTGCCAGCAGCCCCGGACAGGGAGAGACCCAGTACTTC. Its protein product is CASSPGQGETQYF.

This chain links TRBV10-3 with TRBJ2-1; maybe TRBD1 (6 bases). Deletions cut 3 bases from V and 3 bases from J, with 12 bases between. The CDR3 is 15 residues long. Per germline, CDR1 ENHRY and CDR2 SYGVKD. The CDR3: CAISDRGGNYNEQFF. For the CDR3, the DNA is TGTGCCATCAGTGACAGGGGTGGAAACTACAATGAGCAGTTCTTC.

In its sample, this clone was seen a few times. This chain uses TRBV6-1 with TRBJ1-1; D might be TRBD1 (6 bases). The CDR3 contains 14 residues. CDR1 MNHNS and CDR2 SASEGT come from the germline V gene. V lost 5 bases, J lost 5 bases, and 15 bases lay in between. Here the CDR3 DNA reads TGTGCCAGCAGTTTTCTGGGGGCGAGTACTGAAGCTTTCTTT. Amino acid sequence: CASSFLGASTEAFF.

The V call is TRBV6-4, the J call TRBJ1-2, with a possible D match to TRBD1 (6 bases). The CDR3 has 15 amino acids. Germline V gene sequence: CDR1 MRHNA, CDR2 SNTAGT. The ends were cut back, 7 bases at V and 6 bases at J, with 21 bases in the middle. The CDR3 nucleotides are TGTGCCAGCACCAAAGGCTTACAGGGTAAAAATGGCTACACCTTC. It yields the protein CASTKGLQGKNGYTF.

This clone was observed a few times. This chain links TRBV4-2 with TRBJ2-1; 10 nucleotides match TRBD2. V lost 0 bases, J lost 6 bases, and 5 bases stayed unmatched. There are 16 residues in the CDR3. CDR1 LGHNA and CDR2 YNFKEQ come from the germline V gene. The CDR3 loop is CASSQDRSSGGNEQFF. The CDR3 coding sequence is TGTGCCAGCAGCCAAGATAGGTCTAGCGGGGGCAATGAGCAGTTCTTC.

For the CDR3, the DNA is TGTGCCAGCAGCTTTAGCGGGAGGGTGTACGAGCAGTACTTC. Its translation: CASSFSGRVYEQYF. The chain recombines TRBV7-8 with TRBJ2-7, with 11 bases matching TRBD2. The CDR3 extends over 14 amino acids. CDR1 is SGHVS and CDR2 is FQNEAQ in the germline V gene. Unmatched junction bases numbered 2, after V lost 3 bases and J lost 4 bases.